The T cell receptor (beta chain) described here comes from a study of blood T cell repertoires in COVID-19 (dated by TCRdb to the early 2020s). Broadly, across the study: The collaborator samples originated in the United States, Italy and Spain and spanned the acute and convalescent phases of COVID-19. The prospective study material was composed of cDNA or gDNA derived from T cells, B-cell-depleted T cells, or PBMCs. The sample metadata nearly always contained a de-identified subject ID, COVID-19 status, age in years and sex. The samples were drawn from two sources: the first 160 participants of the ongoing ImmuneRACE study, and 1,200 or so subjects contributed by 6 global collaborators. The dataset comprised deeply sampled blood TCRbeta repertoires from subjects exposed to, actively infected with, or recovered from COVID-19. Where HLA class I and class II types were available, the types were taken from metadata supplied by the sample provider, not from assay-based typing. The repertoires were released in a freely available public database meant as a resource for research on the immune response to SARS-CoV-2.

As regards this clone: What antigen it recognizes has not been identified. No much larger clonotype is one base removed from it; base qualities were not supplied. Other DNA sequences in this sample translate to the same CDR3.

Broad study findings and their caveats: The amount of clinical and demographic metadata varied by source and participant and was provided uncurated.

TCRbeta CDR3 regions were amplified from genomic DNA by means of the immunoSEQ Assay, a bias-controlled multiplex PCR. From the authors' description of their analysis: Within the assay, amplification of reference gene primers was used to estimate how many nucleated cells each sample contained. To quantify the absolute abundance of each unique TCRbeta CDR3 rearrangement, sequence reads were collapsed and filtered. Productive Simpson clonality was computed per sample as the square root of Simpson's diversity index over productive rearrangements. The table comes from immuneACCESS by way of TCRdb, which keeps in-frame sequences with V and J called. Part of the clones is missing from these tables; in studies checked, under half for an unresolved V gene and the rest for unknown reasons. The V and J calls and clone size were taken over from that table, and D and trimming were inferred from the DNA. The sample table lists approximately 180,000 clones, 85% to 90% of them with a count of one. The ten largest clones take up 2% to 2.5% of the sample.

From the cysteine through the phenylalanine, the CDR3 covers 12 amino acids. The kept DNA is CDR3 alone, 36 bases in frame from the first base. The trim is 3 bases for V and 3 bases for J, with a gap of 6 bases between the germline ends. From a lookup of the germline V gene, CDR1 and CDR2 are SNHLY and FYNNEI. Participants in the prospective study were aged roughly 18 to 100 years, lived in over 20 United States geographic areas, and enrolled through a virtual design. In the prospective study, cohorts were assigned on the basis of participant-reported clinical history obtained from a screening survey and a study questionnaire. In the prospective study, mobile phlebotomists collected whole blood, serum and a nasopharyngeal or oropharyngeal swab from each participant. Prospective study participants could optionally give additional blood draws and questionnaires over an approximately 2-month period. Before DNA extraction, prospective study blood samples were shipped either frozen or at room temperature.

The material sequenced was PBMCs or T cells enriched from blood (not recorded which). The TCR sequence derives from a woman aged 40 to 50 with acute COVID-19. This chain joins TRBV2 to TRBJ2-7; TRBD2 is possibly the D segment (5 matching bases). The CDR3: CASSDRGYEQYF. The bases are TGTGCCAGCAGTGATCGGGGCTACGAGCAGTACTTC.